This TCR beta chain was identified in a study of blood T cell repertoires in COVID-19. Study summary: Spain, Italy and the United States supplied samples that represented acute and convalescent COVID-19. T cells, B-cell-depleted T cells, or PBMCs provided the cDNA or gDNA that served as material.

In the authors' workflow: Amplifying reference gene primers gave estimates of nucleated cell counts. Clones were sequenced by immunoSEQ multiplex PCR, and TCRdb holds only the in-frame ones, with some missing. V, J and clone size are those of that table, while D and trimming were read from the DNA. Among over 200,000 clones listed, just under 90% were seen once. The CDR3 is 17 amino acids. The V end lost 4 bases, the J end lost 4 bases, and 22 bases lay between the germline ends. Per germline, CDR1 LGHDT and CDR2 YNNKEL (reference sequence). Seattle patients were enrolled during active infection and followed longitudinally.

The sequencing input was peripheral blood. The TCR was taken from a young man with COVID-19, enrolled during active disease. V is TRBV3-1 (or the pseudogene TRBV3-2) and J is TRBJ1-2; D is possibly TRBD1 (5 bases). The CDR3 reads CASSLTGTAKEAYGYTF. Written as DNA, the CDR3 is TGTGCCAGCAGCCTTACCGGGACTGCTAAGGAAGCCTATGGCTACACCTTC.